This T cell receptor (beta chain) was captured by sequencing in a study of T cells in Graves' hyperthyroidism and ophthalmopathy. TCR beta CDR3 sequences were amplified from RNA transcripts. The HTBI primer set served for first-round RT-PCR of the TCR CDR3. TCRdb reprocessed the multiplex PCR reads via MiXCR and lists one record per CDR3 protein. The table shows 45,000 to 60,000 distinct CDR3 sequences, with just under 50% occurring only once. Inclusion characteristics of ophthalmopathy patients comprised a Clinical Activity Score of at least 3, a NOSPECS grade of at least 4, and duration under 3 months. The sequence derives from a woman aged 25 to 45 with Graves' ophthalmopathy. Sequenced input: blood.

The CDR3 loop reads CASSLVLGGKSYEQYF. DNA for the CDR3: TGTGCCAGCAGCTTAGTTTTAGGAGGAAAATCCTACGAGCAGTACTTC. This chain connects TRBV7-4 to TRBJ2-7; D is perhaps TRBD2 (5 bases). Germline CDR1 is SGHVT and CDR2 is SQSDAQ. The CDR3 consists of 16 residues. The V end was cut by 1 base, the J end by 1 base, with 14 bases between. The full variable domain, completed using reference TRBV7-4 and TRBJ2-7, is GAGVSQSPRYKVAKRGRDVALRCDSISGHVTLYWYRQTLGQGSEVLTYSQSDAQRDKSGRPSGRFSAERPERSVSTLKIQRTEQGDSAVYLCASSLVLGGKSYEQYFGPGTRLTVT.